This TCR beta chain was captured by sequencing in a study of technical replicates of blood from a few donors. Looked up from germline, CDR1 is MDHEN and CDR2 is SYDVKM. Trimming removed 6 bases from V and 9 bases from J; junction bases left unmatched: 10. This CDR3 contains 13 residues. Sequenced by immunoSEQ multiplex PCR; TCRdb stores in-frame clones only, minus some. The sample has about 81,000 clones; almost 96% are singletons. The J gene is TRBJ1-2, the V gene TRBV28, with 7 positions matching TRBD1. The sequenced material came from T cells isolated from PBMCs. The receptor was isolated from a human donor in good health. This CDR3 is CASRADRVSSYTF. The CDR3 coding sequence is TGTGCCAGCAGGGCAGACAGGGTCAGCAGCTACACCTTC.